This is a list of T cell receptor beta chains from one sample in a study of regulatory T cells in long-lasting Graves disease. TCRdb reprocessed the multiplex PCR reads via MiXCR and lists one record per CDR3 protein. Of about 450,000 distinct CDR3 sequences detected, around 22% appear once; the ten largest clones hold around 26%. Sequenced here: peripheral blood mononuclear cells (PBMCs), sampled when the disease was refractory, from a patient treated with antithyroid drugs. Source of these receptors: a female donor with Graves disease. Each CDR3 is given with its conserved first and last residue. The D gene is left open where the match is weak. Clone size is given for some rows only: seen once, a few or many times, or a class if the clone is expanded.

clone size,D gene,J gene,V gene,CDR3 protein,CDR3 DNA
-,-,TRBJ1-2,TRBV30,CAWSRTENYGYTF,TGTGCCTGGAGTAGGACGGAAAACTATGGCTACACCTTC
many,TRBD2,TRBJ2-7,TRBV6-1,CASSNARGRGNEQYF,TGTGCCAGCAGTAATGCTCGGGGGAGGGGCAACGAGCAGTACTTC
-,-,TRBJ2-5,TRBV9,CASSPRGGGGETQYF,TGTGCCAGCAGCCCCAGAGGGGGAGGAGGAGAGACCCAGTACTTC
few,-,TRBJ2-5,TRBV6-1,CAATSGQETQYF,TGTGCCGCCACATCGGGGCAAGAGACCCAGTACTTC
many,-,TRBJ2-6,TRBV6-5,CASSYSPQAGANVLTF,TGTGCCAGCAGTTACTCGCCGCAGGCTGGGGCCAACGTCCTGACTTTC
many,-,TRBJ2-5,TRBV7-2,CASSPAMETQYF,TGTGCCAGCAGCCCCGCGATGGAGACCCAGTACTTC
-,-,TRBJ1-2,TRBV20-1,CSGRGDGGHGYTF,TGCAGCGGTCGGGGGGACGGCGGACATGGCTACACCTTC
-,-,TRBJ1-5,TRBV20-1,CSARTGRGNQPQHF,TGCAGTGCTAGAACCGGGAGGGGCAATCAGCCCCAGCATTTT
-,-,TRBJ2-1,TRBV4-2,CASSQDGQIGEQFF,TGTGCCAGCAGCCAAGATGGTCAAATAGGTGAGCAGTTCTTC
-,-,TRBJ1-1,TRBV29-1,CSATVREWQPEAFF,TGCAGCGCCACCGTTCGGGAGTGGCAACCTGAAGCTTTCTTT
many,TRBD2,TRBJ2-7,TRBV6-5,CASSWASGAYEQYF,TGTGCCAGCAGTTGGGCTAGCGGGGCCTACGAGCAGTACTTC
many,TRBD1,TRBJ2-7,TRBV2,CASRPSGGPPSEQYF,TGTGCCAGCAGGCCGTCAGGGGGTCCCCCCTCCGAGCAGTACTTC
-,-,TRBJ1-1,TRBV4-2,CASSQVGHTGTEAFF,TGTGCCAGCAGCCAAGTGGGGCACACGGGGACTGAAGCTTTCTTT
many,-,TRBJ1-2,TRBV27,CASSPGDGGTNYGYTF,TGTGCCAGCAGTCCCGGGGACGGGGGCACTAACTATGGCTACACCTTC
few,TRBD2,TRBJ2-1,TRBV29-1,CSGGLAGGSYNEQFF,TGCAGCGGGGGACTAGCGGGGGGATCCTACAATGAGCAGTTCTTC
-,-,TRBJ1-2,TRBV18,CASSPPPRNGYTF,TGTGCCAGCTCACCACCGCCGCGGAATGGCTACACCTTC
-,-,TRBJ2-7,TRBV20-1,CSASQGSGYEQYF,TGCAGTGCCAGCCAGGGGAGTGGCTACGAGCAGTACTTC
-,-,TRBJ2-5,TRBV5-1,CASSWTEGETQYF,TGCGCCAGCAGCTGGACGGAAGGGGAGACCCAGTACTTC
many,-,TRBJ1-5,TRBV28,CASSFRGSGNQPQHF,TGTGCCAGCAGTTTCCGGGGGTCGGGCAATCAGCCCCAGCATTTT
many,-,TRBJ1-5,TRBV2,CASKPRGDSNQPQHF,TGTGCCAGCAAGCCCCGAGGGGACAGCAATCAGCCCCAGCATTTT
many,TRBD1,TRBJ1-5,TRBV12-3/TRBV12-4,CASAGTGGNQPQHF,TGTGCCAGCGCCGGGACAGGAGGAAATCAGCCCCAGCATTTT
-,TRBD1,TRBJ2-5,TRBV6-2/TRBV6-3,CASSRTGQQETQYF,TGTGCCAGCAGTCGGACAGGACAACAAGAGACCCAGTACTTC
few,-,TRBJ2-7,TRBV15,CATSRVPGFYEQYF,TGTGCCACCAGCAGAGTCCCCGGTTTCTACGAGCAGTACTTC
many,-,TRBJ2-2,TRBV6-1,CASTSRGTGELFF,TGTGCCAGCACCTCAAGGGGGACAGGGGAGCTGTTTTTT
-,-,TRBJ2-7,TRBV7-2,CASSLGSGSPYEQYF,TGTGCCAGCAGCTTAGGATCCGGGAGTCCCTACGAGCAGTACTTC
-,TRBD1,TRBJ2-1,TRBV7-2,CASSPRTGERNEQFF,TGTGCCAGCAGCCCTAGGACAGGGGAACGCAATGAGCAGTTCTTC
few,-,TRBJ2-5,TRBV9,CASSVGAGRIETQYF,TGTGCCAGCAGCGTAGGGGCAGGGAGGATAGAGACCCAGTACTTC
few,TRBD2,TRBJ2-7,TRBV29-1,CSVEDGSGNYEQYF,TGCAGCGTTGAAGATGGTAGCGGGAACTACGAGCAGTACTTC
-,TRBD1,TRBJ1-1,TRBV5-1,CASSPGIDRATEAFF,TGCGCCAGCAGCCCCGGGATAGACAGGGCCACTGAAGCTTTCTTT
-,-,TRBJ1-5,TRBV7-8,CASSQGQGGPNQPQHF,TGTGCCAGCAGCCAGGGGCAGGGTGGGCCCAATCAGCCCCAGCATTTT
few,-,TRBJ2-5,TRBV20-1,CSARFLGGETQYF,TGCAGTGCTAGGTTTCTAGGTGGTGAGACCCAGTACTTC
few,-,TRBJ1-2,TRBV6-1,CASSEISTDYGYTF,TGTGCCAGCAGTGAAATTTCGACGGACTATGGCTACACCTTC
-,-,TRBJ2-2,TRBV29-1,CSVLRRTGELFF,TGCAGCGTTTTAAGGAGAACCGGGGAGCTGTTTTTT